The clone carrying this T cell receptor beta chain has more than one count but fewer than ten. V lost 5 bases, J lost 4 bases, and 20 bases lay in between. The CDR3 consists of 16 residues. TCRdb reprocessed the 5' RACE reads via MiXCR and lists one record per CDR3 protein. The table shows approximately 190,000 distinct CDR3 sequences, with approximately 12% occurring only once. This sample was taken from a study of CD8 T cells in ankylosing spondylitis. The receptor comes from a female donor with ankylosing spondylitis or in good health (not recorded which). The V and J genes are TRBV12-3 or TRBV12-4 and TRBJ2-5; D not certain. Material for sequencing was blood, either unsorted or a sorted T cell fraction (not recorded which). This CDR3 is CASSPFVAEPGETQYF. CDR3 coding DNA: TGTGCCAGCAGTCCTTTTGTTGCGGAGCCTGGAGAGACCCAGTACTTC.